Each of the 2 T cell receptor beta chains below was sequenced from the same sample in a study of blood T cell repertoires in COVID-19. The method was immunoSEQ multiplex PCR; TCRdb's version includes in-frame clones alone and lacks a portion of them. Among 95,000 to 150,000 clones listed, around 81% were seen once. Specimen: peripheral blood. Receptors originate from a man between 25 and 39 years old with COVID-19, enrolled during active disease.

The chain combines TRBV10-2 with TRBJ1-1; 9 nucleotides align to TRBD1. Germline V gene data show CDR1 as WSHSY and CDR2 as SAAADI. V dropped 7 bases and J dropped 1; count of bases not matched to a gene: 4. The CDR3 has 14 residues. DNA for the CDR3: TGCGCCAGCACCAAACAGGGGGCGAACACTGAAGCTTTCTTT. This sequence encodes CASTKQGANTEAFF.

The rearrangement links TRBV11-2 to TRBJ2-2; D gene ambiguous. The CDR3 contains 14 residues. The V gene's germline CDR1 is SGHAT and CDR2 FQNNGV. The V end lost 2 bases, the J end lost 2 bases, and 6 bases lay between the germline ends. The CDR3 region is CASSLILNTGELFF. For the CDR3, the DNA is TGTGCCAGCAGCTTAATCCTCAACACCGGGGAGCTGTTTTTT.